The clone carrying this T cell receptor (beta chain) was counted a single time. The data belong to a study of cytomegalovirus exposure and HLA in healthy donors. CDR3 length: 16 amino acids. V dropped 5 bases and J dropped 5; count of bases not matched to a gene: 7. Germline-derived CDR1 and CDR2 are MDHEN and SYDVKM. Sampled while nominally healthy, donors likely had unrecorded immune exposures. The PCR employed 60 Vbeta primers together with 13 Jbeta primers. Sequenced by immunoSEQ multiplex PCR; TCRdb stores in-frame clones only, minus some. The sample lists about 190,000 clones; roughly four fifths were seen once.

This clonotype was sampled from a young woman in good health and CMV-seronegative. The material sequenced was PBMCs. The chain uses TRBV28 and TRBJ2-2, with 11 bases identical to TRBD1. The CDR3 here is CASSPPGTGGTGELFF. The DNA of the CDR3 is TGTGCCAGCAGTCCCCCCGGGACAGGGGGAACCGGGGAGCTGTTTTTT.